The sequence of this TCR beta chain was determined in a study of blood T cell repertoires in COVID-19. As for the study in general: Sources were T cells, B-cell-depleted T cells, or PBMCs; the material itself was cDNA or gDNA.

Germline CDR1 is SGDLS and CDR2 is YYNGEE. CDR3 length equals 15 residues. The ends were cut back, 3 bases at V and 0 bases at J, with 11 bases in the middle. Per the authors' pipeline: Cell counts per sample came from amplifying reference gene primers. The table came from immunoSEQ multiplex PCR; TCRdb's copy has only in-frame clones and leaves some out. D and trimming come from the DNA, and the V and J calls and clone size come from that table. The sample records about 140,000 clones, around 82% being singletons. The chain uses TRBV9 and TRBJ2-3, with a possible D match to TRBD2 (6 bases). The receptor comes from a man aged 55 to 70 with acute or convalescent COVID-19. Sequencing used peripheral blood. CDR3 residues: CASSAVAASTDTQYF. In DNA form, the CDR3 reads TGTGCCAGCAGCGCCGTAGCGGCGAGCACAGATACGCAGTATTTT. The complete variable domain, with remaining parts taken from reference TRBV9 and TRBJ2-3, reads DSGVTQTPKHLITATGQRVTLRCSPRSGDLSVYWYQQSLDQGLQFLIQYYNGEERAKGNILERFSAQQFPDLHSELNLSSLELGDSALYFCASSAVAASTDTQYFGPGTRLTVL.